The rows below give T cell receptor beta chains drawn from one sample of a study of cytotoxic CD8 clonotypes in ibrutinib-treated CLL. TCRdb's copy holds only in-frame clones and misses some; the assay was immunoSEQ multiplex PCR. The data contain around 330,000 clones, 60% to 80% of them singletons. This specimen consisted of PBMCs, obtained after 36 months of ibrutinib treatment. The receptor source for this set is a human donor with chronic lymphocytic leukemia. The CDR3 runs from the conserved cysteine through the conserved F or W. D genes are given only for firm matches. Expanded clones get a size class; other rows say once, few or many, or leave the size out.

CDR3nt | CDR3aa | j_gene | abundance | d_gene | v_gene
TGTGCCAGCAGCCCCCCAAGCTCCTACGAGCAGTACTTC | CASSPPSSYEQYF | TRBJ2-7 | NA | NA | TRBV7-9
TGCGCCAGCAGCCAAGACCAGATGGCGACAGGGTCGAACTATGGCTACACCTTC | CASSQDQMATGSNYGYTF | TRBJ1-2 | NA | TRBD1 | TRBV4-3
TGTGCCATCAGTATTCATAGGACTGAAGCTTTCTTT | CAISIHRTEAFF | TRBJ1-1 | NA | NA | TRBV10-3
TGCGCCAGCAGTTCAGGACTGGAACCCTACGAGCAGTACTTC | CASSSGLEPYEQYF | TRBJ2-7 | few | NA | TRBV5-1
TGTGCCAGTATATCTCTAGCGGAATACACCGGGGAGCTGTTTTTT | CASISLAEYTGELFF | TRBJ2-2 | few | TRBD2 | TRBV19
TGCGCCAGCAGCCTTTTTAGCGGGAGGAAGAGCACAGATACGCAGTATTTT | CASSLFSGRKSTDTQYF | TRBJ2-3 | NA | TRBD2 | TRBV5-1
TGCGCCAGCCGTGGGACTAGCGGGGGGTTCTACGAGCAGTACTTC | CASRGTSGGFYEQYF | TRBJ2-7 | NA | TRBD2 | TRBV5-1
TGTGCCAGCAGTTATCAGGGACCCAATGAAAAACTGTTTTTT | CASSYQGPNEKLFF | TRBJ1-4 | NA | NA | TRBV6-6
TGTGCCAGCTCACCGGGACAGACTAACTATGGCTACACCTTC | CASSPGQTNYGYTF | TRBJ1-2 | few | TRBD1 | TRBV18
TGTGCCAGCAGCTTAGACGGCCGCCACCCGGGCGAGCAGTACTTC | CASSLDGRHPGEQYF | TRBJ2-7 | NA | NA | TRBV7-2
TGTGCCAGCAGCCAAGTTTTGGCAGGCTCCTACGAGCAGTACTTC | CASSQVLAGSYEQYF | TRBJ2-7 | NA | NA | TRBV14
TGTGCCAGCAGCACTCAGTGGGGGGCTTATAATTCACCCCTCCACTTT | CASSTQWGAYNSPLHF | TRBJ1-6 | NA | NA | TRBV21-1
TGTGCCAGCAGACAGGGGAATAAGGGCTACACCTTC | CASRQGNKGYTF | TRBJ1-2 | NA | TRBD1 | TRBV6-6
TGCAGCGTTGAAGGGCGGATCCAAGAGACCCAGTACTTC | CSVEGRIQETQYF | TRBJ2-5 | NA | NA | TRBV29-1
TGTGCCAGCACCCCAATGGGGGGGCGAGAGACTGAAGCTTTCTTT | CASTPMGGRETEAFF | TRBJ1-1 | once | NA | TRBV27
TGCGCCAGCAGCTTGGCCGGGACAGGGGGCTACGAGCAGTACTTC | CASSLAGTGGYEQYF | TRBJ2-7 | few | TRBD1 | TRBV5-1
TGTGCCGGGCAGGGGACCGTCTATGGCTACACCTTC | CAGQGTVYGYTF | TRBJ1-2 | NA | NA | TRBV28
TGTGCCAGCAGATATGACCTACAGGGGGCATCTTTCTTT | CASRYDLQGASFF | TRBJ1-1 | few | TRBD1 | TRBV6-1
TGTGCCAGCAGCTTACGACAGGGGGCAGCCAAAAACATTCAGTACTTC | CASSLRQGAAKNIQYF | TRBJ2-4 | once | TRBD1 | TRBV7-6
TGTGCCGTACAGCGGGGGTACAATGAGCAGTTCTTC | CAVQRGYNEQFF | TRBJ2-1 | once | TRBD2 | TRBV2